This TCR beta chain derives from a study of response to subunit inactivated influenza vaccine. Study-wide points: After each seasonal influenza vaccination, few new T cells are recruited, the authors suggested.

Each CDR3 protein is one row after TCRdb ran MiXCR on the RT-PCR reads. The repertoire includes a few hundred thousand distinct CDR3 sequences, 21% of them detected once, and about 9.4% sits in the top ten. Trimming removed 5 bases from V and 7 bases from J; junction bases left unmatched: 8. CDR3 length equals 14 residues. This clonotype has only a few counts. Its antigen remains unknown. The receptor was isolated from a man aged 50 to 69 who received an inactivated influenza vaccine. This sequence joins TRBV12-3 or TRBV12-4 and TRBJ2-1; TRBD1 aligns across 7 bases. The specimen comprised PBMCs from blood, sampled approximately 22 months after vaccination. The CDR3: CASSPSDRNNEQFF. As DNA, the CDR3 is TGTGCCAGCAGTCCTTCGGACAGGAATAATGAGCAGTTCTTC.